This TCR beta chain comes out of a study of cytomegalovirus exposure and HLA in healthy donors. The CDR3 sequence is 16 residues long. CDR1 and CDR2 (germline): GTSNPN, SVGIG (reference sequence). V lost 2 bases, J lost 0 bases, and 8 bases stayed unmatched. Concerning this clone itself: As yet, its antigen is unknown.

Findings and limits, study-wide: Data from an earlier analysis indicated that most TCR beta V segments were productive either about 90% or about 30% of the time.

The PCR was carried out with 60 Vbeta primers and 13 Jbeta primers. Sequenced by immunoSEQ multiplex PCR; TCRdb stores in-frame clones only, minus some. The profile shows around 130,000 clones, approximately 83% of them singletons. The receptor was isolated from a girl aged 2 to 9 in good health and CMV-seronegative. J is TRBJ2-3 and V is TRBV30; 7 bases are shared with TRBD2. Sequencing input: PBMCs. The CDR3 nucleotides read TGTGCCTGGAGTTGGGGAGGGGTAGCTAGCACAGATACGCAGTATTTT. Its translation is CAWSWGGVASTDTQYF.